Shown below are 24 T cell receptor beta chains from a single sample sequenced in a study of immune evolution from preneoplasia to lung adenocarcinoma. The data were produced by immunoSEQ multiplex PCR, yet TCRdb's version contains in-frame clones alone and is incomplete. The sample includes 20,000 to 25,000 clones, approximately 71% of them seen just once. Source material: FFPE invasive lung adenocarcinoma tissue. The receptors were sampled from a person between 60 and 69 years old with lung adenocarcinoma.

The gene calls are TRBV29-1 and TRBJ2-7, with TRBD2 matching 12 bases. CDR1 and CDR2 from the germline V gene are SQVTM and ANQGSEA. J gave up 7 bases and V 5 bases, and 12 bases lay outside the gene matches. The CDR3 has 15 amino acids. As DNA, the CDR3 is TGCAGCGTTCTACGACTAGCGGGAGTCAAGGAAGAGCAGTACTTC. This gives the protein CSVLRLAGVKEEQYF.

The chain combines TRBV18 with TRBJ1-5; tentatively, D is TRBD1 (5 bases). Germline V gives CDR1 KGHSH, CDR2 LQKENI. The CDR3 contains 14 residues. V lost 2 bases and J lost 3, with 8 bases in between. DNA for the CDR3: TGTGCCAGCTCACCAATACAGGACAATCAGCCCCAGCATTTT. Protein product: CASSPIQDNQPQHF.

This clone occurred a few times. The chain couples TRBV27 to TRBJ2-3, with D unclear. Trimming stripped 4 bases from V and 9 bases from J, with 14 bases between. The CDR3 is made up of 13 amino acids. Germline CDR1 MNHEY, CDR2 SMNVEV (reference sequence). The CDR3 region is CASSSRLLGTQYF. CDR3 coding DNA: TGTGCCAGCAGTTCCCGCCTGTTGGGCACGCAGTATTTT.

This clone was observed once. V gene TRBV30 combines with J gene TRBJ2-7, with D hard to call. The CDR3 runs 13 residues. The V and J ends lost 3 bases and 0 bases respectively, with 9 bases between them. Germline values: CDR1 GTSNPN, CDR2 SVGIG (reference sequence). The CDR3 bases are TGTGCCTGGAGAACCCCGCCCTCCTACGAGCAGTACTTC. This codes for CAWRTPPSYEQYF.

The genes are TRBV30 and TRBJ2-2, with unresolved D. This CDR3 spans 14 amino acids. Germline lookup yields CDR1 GTSNPN and CDR2 SVGIG (reference sequence). The ends were cut back, 0 bases at V and 3 bases at J, with 8 bases in the middle. The CDR3 DNA follows: TGTGCCTGGAGTGTACGTCTGGACACCGGGGAGCTGTTTTTT. Translating gives CAWSVRLDTGELFF.

CDR3 nucleotide sequence: TGTGCCAGCAGCTATACCGGGACTAGCGGCGTCTACGAGCAGTACTTC. Translation: CASSYTGTSGVYEQYF. The rearrangement uses TRBV11-3 and TRBJ2-7, with 11 bases identical to TRBD2. Unmatched junction bases numbered 8, after V lost 4 bases and J lost 3 bases. The CDR3 sequence is 16 residues long. Looked up from germline, CDR1 is SGHNT and CDR2 is YENEEA.

DNA of the CDR3: TGTGCCAGCAGCTCATGGACAGGGTTTAATGAAAAACTGTTTTTT. Protein product: CASSSWTGFNEKLFF. The chain joins TRBV9 to TRBJ1-4; 8 bases match TRBD1. The V gene's germline CDR1 is SGDLS and CDR2 YYNGEE. The CDR3 loop spans 15 amino acids. J lost 4 bases, V lost 4 bases, and 6 bases had no gene match. Full variable domain (outside the CDR3, taken from reference TRBV9 and TRBJ1-4): DSGVTQTPKHLITATGQRVTLRCSPRSGDLSVYWYQQSLDQGLQFLIQYYNGEERAKGNILERFSAQQFPDLHSELNLSSLELGDSALYFCASSSWTGFNEKLFFGSGTQLSVL.

The chain uses TRBV28 and TRBJ1-6, with 7 bases fitting TRBD1. CDR1 and CDR2 (germline): MDHEN, SYDVKM. V shed 6 bases, J shed 10 bases, and the junction held 9 bases outside the gene matches. The CDR3 is 14 residues long. CDR3 sequence: CASSPGRGGSPLHF. In nucleotides, the CDR3 is TGTGCCAGCAGCCCCGGCAGGGGGGGCTCACCCCTCCACTTT.

V gene TRBV5-1 combines with J gene TRBJ2-2; D gene unclear. CDR3 length: 13 amino acids. Germline CDR1 SGHRS, CDR2 YFSETQ. Trimming stripped 4 bases from V and 4 bases from J, with 8 bases between. CDR3 protein: CASSRTPTGELFF. CDR3 nucleotide sequence: TGCGCCAGCAGCCGCACCCCCACCGGGGAGCTGTTTTTT.

This chain connects TRBV5-8 to TRBJ2-2; no clear D. Germline V gene lookup returns CDR1 SGHTS and CDR2 YDEGEE. The CDR3 contains 16 residues. The V end was cut by 1 base, the J end by 2 bases, with 12 bases between. The CDR3 sequence: CASSLYRSINTGELFF. Here the CDR3 DNA reads TGTGCCAGCAGCTTGTATCGGTCGATAAACACCGGGGAGCTGTTTTTT.

This clone showed up just once. The chain carries TRBV28 and TRBJ1-5; D gene unclear. Trimming removed 3 bases from V and 4 bases from J, with 7 bases in between. The germline gives CDR1 MDHEN, CDR2 SYDVKM. This CDR3 has 13 residues. As DNA, the CDR3 is TGTGCCAGCAGTTTTGAGGTAAATCAGCCCCAGCATTTT. It is translated as CASSFEVNQPQHF.

V usage is TRBV5-4 and J usage is TRBJ2-1, with 10 bases lining up with TRBD1. The CDR3 has 14 residues. Per the germline V gene, CDR1 is SGHNT and CDR2 is YYREEE (reference sequence). The V and J ends lost 2 bases and 6 bases, in that order; junction bases with no gene match: 2. CDR3 amino acids: CASSFWTGGNEQFF. The CDR3 DNA sequence: TGTGCCAGCAGCTTCTGGACAGGGGGCAATGAGCAGTTCTTC.

The chain couples TRBV7-9 to TRBJ1-1; possible D gene TRBD1, 6 bases. Germline CDR1 SEHNR, CDR2 FQNEAQ (reference sequence). V lost 3 bases and J 5 bases, leaving 13 bases between the germline ends. CDR3 size: 14 residues. The CDR3 reads CASSLEVGGTEAFF. DNA for the CDR3: TGTGCCAGCAGCTTGGAGGTAGGGGGGACTGAAGCTTTCTTT.

The CDR3 reads CATSDPIGVAKNIQYF. The CDR3 nucleotides are TGTGCCACCAGCGACCCCATTGGAGTAGCCAAAAACATTCAGTACTTC. V is TRBV15 and J is TRBJ2-4; D ambiguous. The CDR3 covers 16 residues. CDR1 and CDR2 (germline): LNHNV, YYDKDF (reference sequence). The V and J ends lost 5 bases and 0 bases respectively, with 14 bases between them.

This clone was seen only a few times. The chain links TRBV6-6 to TRBJ2-2, with 7 nucleotides matching TRBD1. The CDR3 covers 15 residues. The V gene end was trimmed by 7 bases and the J gene end by 3 bases; junction bases not matched to a gene: 8. In germline, CDR1 is MNHNY, CDR2 SVGAGI (reference sequence). This CDR3 is CASIAGGSYTGELFF. Here the CDR3 DNA reads TGTGCCAGCATCGCAGGGGGATCCTACACCGGGGAGCTGTTTTTT.

The V gene is TRBV2, the J gene TRBJ1-1; no definite D call. Looked up from germline, CDR1 is SNHLY and CDR2 is FYNNEI. CDR3 size: 14 residues. V gave up 4 bases and J gave up 0 bases, with 9 bases separating them. In DNA, the CDR3 is TGTGCCAGCAGTGGAACAAGAATGAACACTGAAGCTTTCTTT. Translating gives CASSGTRMNTEAFF.

V usage is TRBV5-1 and J usage is TRBJ2-3, with unresolved D. The CDR3 runs 13 residues. Trimming removed 0 bases from V and 9 bases from J, with 11 bases in between. CDR1 and CDR2 (germline): SGHRS, YFSETQ. CDR3 nucleotides: TGCGCCAGCAGCTTGGGGTCCCTTGGGACGCAGTATTTT. Translating it yields CASSLGSLGTQYF.

This clone was detected only a few times. The chain couples TRBV19 to TRBJ1-3; the D is unclear. V dropped 4 bases and J dropped 2 bases, with 9 bases sitting between them. There are 14 residues in the CDR3. The germline gives CDR1 LNHDA, CDR2 SQIVND (reference sequence). The CDR3 DNA is TGTGCCAGTAGTAGGACTCGACCTGGAAACACCATATATTTT. This codes for CASSRTRPGNTIYF.

With respect to this clone: Germline is not matched at one junction end, which may reflect a read error. This sequence joins TRBV6-1 and TRBJ2-4, with TRBD2 identical over 7 bases. CDR1 and CDR2 from the germline V gene are MNHNS and SASEGT. CDR3 length equals 13 residues. CDR3 bases: TGTGCCGGCAGTGAGGCGGGAGTGGACATTCAGTACTTC. This translates into CAGSEAGVDIQYF.

The rearrangement uses TRBV7-3 and TRBJ2-1; 8 bases fit TRBD2. V lost 5 bases and J lost 10; bases outside the gene matches: 13. This CDR3 contains 15 residues. From germline, CDR1 is SGHTA and CDR2 FQGTGA. The DNA for the CDR3 is TGTGCCAGCAGCCCGGGGGGGGCCTCGGGAGGGGAGCAGTTCTTC. This sequence encodes CASSPGGASGGEQFF. Using reference TRBV7-3 and TRBJ2-1 for the parts outside the CDR3, the full variable domain is GAGVSQTPSNKVTEKGKYVELRCDPISGHTALYWYRQSLGQGPEFLIYFQGTGAADDSGLPNDRFFAVRPEGSVSTLKIQRTERGDSAVYLCASSPGGASGGEQFFGPGTRLTVL.

This clone was recorded once. This CDR3 is also generated by other DNA sequences in the sample. The rearrangement links TRBV30 to TRBJ2-2; D is unclear. CDR3 length equals 14 residues. Germline V gives CDR1 GTSNPN, CDR2 SVGIG (reference sequence). V was clipped by 0 bases and J by 2 bases, with 7 bases between them. In DNA, the CDR3 is TGTGCCTGGAGTGTCGGGTCAAACACCGGGGAGCTGTTTTTT. Its protein product is CAWSVGSNTGELFF.

The chain uses TRBV29-1 and TRBJ2-3, with 7 bases identical to TRBD2. Germline values: CDR1 SQVTM, CDR2 ANQGSEA. The CDR3 is 17 residues long. V lost 1 base, J lost 4 bases, and 14 bases stayed unmatched. The CDR3 region has the DNA TGCAGCGTTGAAGGCGGCAAGGGGCGGGAGACGCCAGATACGCAGTATTTT. Its translation is CSVEGGKGRETPDTQYF.

The chain links TRBV5-6 to TRBJ1-5; D ambiguous. CDR1 is SGHDT and CDR2 is YYEEEE in the germline V gene. Trimming took off 0 bases at V and 5 bases at J, with 6 bases between the two ends. The CDR3 contains 13 residues. The CDR3 coding sequence is TGTGCCAGCAGCTTGGCCGGAGATCAGCCCCAGCATTTT. Amino acids: CASSLAGDQPQHF. Together with reference TRBV5-6 and TRBJ1-5, the CDR3 gives the full variable domain: DAGVTQSPTHLIKTRGQQVTLRCSPKSGHDTVSWYQQALGQGPQFIFQYYEEEERQRGNFPDRFSGHQFPNYSSELNVNALLLGDSALYLCASSLAGDQPQHFGDGTRLSIL.

The J gene is TRBJ2-1, the V gene TRBV5-8; TRBD1 is a possible D gene (5 bases). Germline V gives CDR1 SGHTS, CDR2 YDEGEE. The CDR3 covers 17 residues. The V end lost 1 base, the J end lost 5 bases, and 19 bases lay between the germline ends. The chain's CDR3 is CASSLFKRTQLHNEQFF. In DNA form, the CDR3 reads TGTGCCAGCAGCTTGTTTAAAAGGACACAACTCCACAATGAGCAGTTCTTC. The whole variable domain, filled in from reference TRBV5-8 and TRBJ2-1, reads EAGVTQSPTHLIKTRGQQATLRCSPISGHTSVYWYQQALGLGLQFLLWYDEGEERNRGNFPPRFSGRQFPNYSSELNVNALELEDSALYLCASSLFKRTQLHNEQFFGPGTRLTVL.